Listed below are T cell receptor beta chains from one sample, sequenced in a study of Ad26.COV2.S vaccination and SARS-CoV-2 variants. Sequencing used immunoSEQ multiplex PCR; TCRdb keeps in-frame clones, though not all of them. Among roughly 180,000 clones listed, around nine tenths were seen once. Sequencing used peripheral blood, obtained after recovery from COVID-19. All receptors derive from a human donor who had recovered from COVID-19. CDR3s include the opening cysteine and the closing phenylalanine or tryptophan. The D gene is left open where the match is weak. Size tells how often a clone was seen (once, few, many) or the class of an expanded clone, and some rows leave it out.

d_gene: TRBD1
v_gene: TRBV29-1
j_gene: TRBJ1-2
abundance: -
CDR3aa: CSVDRRGGASGYTF
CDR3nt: TGCAGCGTTGACCGCCGAGGGGGCGCCTCTGGCTACACCTTC

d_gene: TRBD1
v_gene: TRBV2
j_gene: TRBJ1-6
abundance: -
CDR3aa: CASTLDRGNNSPLHF
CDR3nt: TGTGCCAGCACCCTGGACAGGGGAAATAATTCACCCCTCCACTTT

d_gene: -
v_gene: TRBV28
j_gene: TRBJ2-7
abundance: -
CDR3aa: CASRTTTAGQYF
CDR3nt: TGTGCCAGCAGAACCACCACCGCGGGGCAGTACTTC

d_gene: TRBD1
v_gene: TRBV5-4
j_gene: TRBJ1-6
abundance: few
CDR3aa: CASSHRGLDNSPLHF
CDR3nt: TGTGCCAGCAGTCACAGGGGGCTGGATAATTCACCCCTCCACTTT

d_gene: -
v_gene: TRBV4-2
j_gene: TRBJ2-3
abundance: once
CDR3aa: CASSQAASTDTQYF
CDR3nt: TGTGCCAGCAGCCAAGCGGCGAGCACAGATACGCAGTATTTT

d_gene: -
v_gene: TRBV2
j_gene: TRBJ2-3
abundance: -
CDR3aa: CASRWDATDTQYF
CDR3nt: TGTGCCAGCAGATGGGACGCCACAGATACGCAGTATTTT

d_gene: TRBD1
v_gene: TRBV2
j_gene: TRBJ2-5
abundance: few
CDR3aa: CASSEGQGAGGAQYF
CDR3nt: TGTGCCAGCAGTGAGGGACAGGGGGCCGGTGGGGCCCAGTACTTC

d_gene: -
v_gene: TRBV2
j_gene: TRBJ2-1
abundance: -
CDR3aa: CASRPQADEQFF
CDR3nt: TGTGCCAGCAGGCCACAGGCGGATGAGCAGTTCTTC

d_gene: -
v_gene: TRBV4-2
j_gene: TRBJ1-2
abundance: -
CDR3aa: CASSPSVQGLYGYTF
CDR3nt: TGTGCCAGCAGCCCATCCGTGCAGGGGTTATATGGCTACACCTTC

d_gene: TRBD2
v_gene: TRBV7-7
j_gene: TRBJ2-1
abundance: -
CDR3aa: CASSVSGGPSDEQFF
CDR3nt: TGTGCTAGCAGCGTTAGCGGGGGGCCGTCCGATGAGCAGTTCTTC

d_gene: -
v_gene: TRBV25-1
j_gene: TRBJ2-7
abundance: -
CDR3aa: CASGGGTESYEQYF
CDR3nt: TGTGCCAGCGGAGGTGGGACGGAATCCTACGAGCAGTACTTC

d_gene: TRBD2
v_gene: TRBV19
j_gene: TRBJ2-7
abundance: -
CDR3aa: CASSVSGGYEQYF
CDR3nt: TGTGCCAGTAGTGTTAGCGGGGGCTACGAGCAGTACTTC

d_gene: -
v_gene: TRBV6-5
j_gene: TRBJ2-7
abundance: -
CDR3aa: CATRSAASSYEQYF
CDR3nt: TGTGCCACCCGGAGTGCAGCCTCCTCCTACGAGCAGTACTTC

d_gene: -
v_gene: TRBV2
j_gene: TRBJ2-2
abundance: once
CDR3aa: CASSGLVLNTGELFF
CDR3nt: TGTGCCAGCAGTGGACTAGTCTTGAACACCGGGGAGCTGTTTTTT

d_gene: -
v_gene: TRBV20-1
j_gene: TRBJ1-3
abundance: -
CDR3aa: CSATRNTIYF
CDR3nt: TGCAGTGCTACCAGAAACACCATATATTTT

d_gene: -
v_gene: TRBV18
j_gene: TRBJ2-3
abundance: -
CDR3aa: CASSPLSGLSTDTQYF
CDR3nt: TGTGCCAGCTCACCACTTTCGGGGCTAAGCACAGATACGCAGTATTTT

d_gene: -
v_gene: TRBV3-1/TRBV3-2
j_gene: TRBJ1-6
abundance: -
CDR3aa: CASRGPDNSPLHF
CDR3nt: TGTGCCAGCAGGGGCCCCGATAATTCACCCCTCCACTTT

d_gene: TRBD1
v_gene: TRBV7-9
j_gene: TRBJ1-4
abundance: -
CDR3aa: CASSRYRGDHEKLFF
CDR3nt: TGTGCCAGCAGCCGATACAGGGGAGATCATGAAAAACTGTTTTTT

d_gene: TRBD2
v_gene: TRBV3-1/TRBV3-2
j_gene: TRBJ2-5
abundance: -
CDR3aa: CASATGSGRLQETQYF
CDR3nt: TGTGCCAGCGCCACGGGCAGCGGGAGGCTCCAAGAGACCCAGTACTTC

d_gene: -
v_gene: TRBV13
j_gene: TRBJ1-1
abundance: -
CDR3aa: CASSSWGRDEREAFF
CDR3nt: TGTGCCAGCAGCTCTTGGGGCAGGGACGAACGAGAAGCTTTCTTT

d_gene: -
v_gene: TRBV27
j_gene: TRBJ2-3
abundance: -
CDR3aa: CASSPSSGVDTQYF
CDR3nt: TGTGCCAGCAGTCCCTCGTCAGGGGTTGATACGCAGTATTTT

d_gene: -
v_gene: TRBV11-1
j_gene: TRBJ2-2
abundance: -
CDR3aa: CASSLAEDTGELFF
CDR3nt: TGTGCCAGCAGCTTAGCGGAGGACACCGGGGAGCTGTTTTTT

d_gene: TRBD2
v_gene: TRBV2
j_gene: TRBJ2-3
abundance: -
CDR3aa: CASGLAGTDITDTQYF
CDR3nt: TGTGCCAGCGGACTAGCCGGGACCGATATCACAGATACGCAGTATTTT

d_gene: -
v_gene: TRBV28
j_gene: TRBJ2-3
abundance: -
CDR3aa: CASSGPEGGWVDTQYF
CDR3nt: TGTGCCAGCAGTGGGCCGGAGGGGGGATGGGTCGATACGCAGTATTTT

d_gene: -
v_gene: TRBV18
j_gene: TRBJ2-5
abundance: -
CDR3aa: CASSPTGVETQYF
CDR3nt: TGTGCCAGCTCACCGACAGGAGTAGAGACCCAGTACTTC

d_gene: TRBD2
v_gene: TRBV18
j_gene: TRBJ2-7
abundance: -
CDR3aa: CASSPQGSGGPYEQYF
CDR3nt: TGTGCCAGCTCACCACAAGGGAGCGGGGGTCCCTACGAGCAGTACTTC

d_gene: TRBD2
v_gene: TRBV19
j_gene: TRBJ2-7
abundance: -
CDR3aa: CASRPGGGYEQYF
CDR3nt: TGTGCCAGTAGACCGGGAGGTGGATACGAGCAGTACTTC

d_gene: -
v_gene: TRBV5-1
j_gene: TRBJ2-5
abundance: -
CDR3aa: CASSLAGVGETQYF
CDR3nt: TGCGCCAGCAGCTTGGCGGGAGTGGGAGAGACCCAGTACTTC

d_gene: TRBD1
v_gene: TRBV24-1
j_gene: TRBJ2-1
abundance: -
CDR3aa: CATSAGTGMAYNEQFF
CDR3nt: TGTGCCACCAGTGCGGGGACAGGGATGGCCTACAATGAGCAGTTCTTC

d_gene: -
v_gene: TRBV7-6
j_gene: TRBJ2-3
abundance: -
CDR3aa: CASSQRLDNTDTQYF
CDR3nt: TGTGCCAGCAGCCAGCGGCTGGACAACACAGATACGCAGTATTTT